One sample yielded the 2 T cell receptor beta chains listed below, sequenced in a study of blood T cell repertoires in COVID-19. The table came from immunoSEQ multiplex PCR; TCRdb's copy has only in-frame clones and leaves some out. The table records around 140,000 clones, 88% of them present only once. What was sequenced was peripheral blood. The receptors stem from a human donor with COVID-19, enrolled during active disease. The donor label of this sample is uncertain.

CDR3 sequence (DNA): TGTGCCAGCAGGACCTTAGCGGGGCCCACAGATACGCAGTATTTT. Residues: CASRTLAGPTDTQYF. V usage is TRBV5-6 and J usage is TRBJ2-3; 8 bases map to TRBD2. This CDR3 spans 15 amino acids. The germline V gene has CDR1 SGHDT and CDR2 YYEEEE. V was pared by 5 bases and J by 2 bases, with 7 bases of the junction left unmatched.

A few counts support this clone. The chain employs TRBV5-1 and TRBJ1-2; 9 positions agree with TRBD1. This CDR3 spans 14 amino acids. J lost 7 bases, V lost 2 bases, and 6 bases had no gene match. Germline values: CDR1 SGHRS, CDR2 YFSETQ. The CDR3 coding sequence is TGCGCCAGCAGCTTCCACAGGGGGCCAAGTGGCTACACCTTC. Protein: CASSFHRGPSGYTF.